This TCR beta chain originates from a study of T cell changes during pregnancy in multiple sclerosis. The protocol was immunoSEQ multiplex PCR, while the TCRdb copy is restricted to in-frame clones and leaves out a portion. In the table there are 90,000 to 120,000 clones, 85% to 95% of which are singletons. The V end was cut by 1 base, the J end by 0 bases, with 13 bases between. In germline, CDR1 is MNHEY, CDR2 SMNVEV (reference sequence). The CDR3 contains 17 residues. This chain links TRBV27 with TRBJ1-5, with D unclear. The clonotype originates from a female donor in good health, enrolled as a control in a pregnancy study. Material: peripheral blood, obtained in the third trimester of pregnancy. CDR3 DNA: TGTGCCAGCAGTTTATGGGCAGTGGCCCCTAGCAATCAGCCCCAGCATTTT. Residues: CASSLWAVAPSNQPQHF.